This TCR beta chain was recovered during a study of Tregs in tolerant kidney transplant recipients. This CDR3 is 13 amino acids long. Trimming stripped 3 bases from V and 5 bases from J, with 11 bases between. Germline lookup yields CDR1 SEHNR and CDR2 FQNEAQ (reference sequence). The repertoire was sequenced with immunoSEQ multiplex PCR; TCRdb's copy has only in-frame clones and lacks some. The profile shows around 52,000 clones, around 83% of them singletons. This receptor was taken from a human donor in good health. The sample taken for sequencing was CD4+ T cells from blood. The chain combines TRBV7-9 with TRBJ2-7, with D uncertain. The CDR3 sequence is CASSFGAMDEQYF. The CDR3, as DNA: TGTGCCAGCAGCTTTGGAGCAATGGACGAGCAGTACTTC. Full variable domain (rest looked up from reference TRBV7-9 and TRBJ2-7): DTGVSQNPRHKITKRGQNVTFRCDPISEHNRLYWYRQTLGQGPEFLTYFQNEAQLEKSRLLSDRFSAERPKGSFSTLEIQRTEQGDSAMYLCASSFGAMDEQYFGPGTRLTVT.